This T cell receptor (beta chain) originates from a study of cytomegalovirus exposure and HLA in healthy donors. Generated by immunoSEQ multiplex PCR, the TCRdb table keeps only in-frame clones and is missing some. The table has under 400,000 clones, around 90% seen once. While the first cohort had 600 to 800 subjects, the donors belonged to the separate validation cohort of about 120 subjects. The CDR3 is 11 residues long. CDR1 and CDR2 from the germline V gene are MNHEY and SMNVEV (reference sequence). The ends were cut back, 6 bases at V and 12 bases at J, with 15 bases in the middle. Sequencing used PBMCs. The sequence came from a man aged 30-40 years in good health and CMV-seronegative. V usage is TRBV27 and J usage is TRBJ2-7; perhaps TRBD1 as D (6 bases). Here the CDR3 reads CASRSTGLWYF. CDR3 coding DNA: TGTGCCAGCAGAAGCACAGGGTTGTGGTACTTC.